This T cell receptor beta chain was captured in a study of blood T cell repertoires in COVID-19. Overall study context: PBMCs, B-cell-depleted T cells, or T cells were the source of the cDNA or gDNA that made up the material.

CDR3 size: 19 residues. CDR1 SGHNT and CDR2 YYREEE come from the germline V gene (reference sequence). The V gene lost 4 bases and the J gene lost 0 bases, with 23 bases spanning the gap. The assay was immunoSEQ multiplex PCR, and TCRdb's table has in-frame clones only and misses some. Among about 410,000 clones, 80% to 95% were seen once, and the ten largest hold about 0.6%. Which cohort a participant joined came from the clinical history participants gave. V is TRBV5-4 and J is TRBJ2-1, with D possibly TRBD2 on 6 matching bases. The sequencing sample was made of PBMCs or T cells enriched from blood (not recorded which). This TCR came from a man aged 18 to 30 who had recovered from COVID-19. The CDR3 here is CASSPPEGPKKFSYNEQFF. The CDR3 coding sequence is TGTGCCAGCAGCCCACCGGAGGGTCCCAAAAAATTCTCCTACAATGAGCAGTTCTTC.